These 29 T cell receptor beta chains originate from one sample sequenced in a study of blood T cell repertoires in COVID-19. Clones were sequenced by immunoSEQ multiplex PCR, and TCRdb holds only the in-frame ones, with some missing. Of around 270,000 clones listed, about 86% are singletons. The specimen sequenced was peripheral blood. The receptors derive from a person aged 70 to 85 with COVID-19, enrolled during active disease.

This clone was observed a single time. V and J are TRBV7-2 and TRBJ1-2; tentatively, D is TRBD1 (5 bases). The CDR3 has 14 amino acids. CDR1 is SGHTA and CDR2 is FQGNSA in the germline V gene. V gave up 3 bases and J gave up 2 bases, with 10 bases separating them. Here the CDR3 reads CASSFGAANYGYTF. The CDR3 DNA sequence: TGTGCCAGCAGCTTTGGGGCAGCGAACTATGGCTACACCTTC. Looking up the rest from reference TRBV7-2 and TRBJ1-2 gives the full variable domain: GAGVSQSPSNKVTEKGKDVELRCDPISGHTALYWYRQSLGQGLEFLIYFQGNSAPDKSGLPSDRFSAERTGGSVSTLTIQRTQQEDSAVYLCASSFGAANYGYTFGSGTRLTVV.

The V and J genes are TRBV28 and TRBJ2-5; TRBD2 matches 7 bases. V lost 10 bases, J lost 5 bases, and 10 bases stayed unmatched. This CDR3 is 13 amino acids long. Germline lookup yields CDR1 MDHEN and CDR2 SYDVKM. CDR3 sequence: CATRREGRETQYF. The CDR3 DNA is TGTGCCACCCGGAGGGAGGGGCGGGAGACCCAGTACTTC.

V gene TRBV19 combines with J gene TRBJ1-4; 9 bases align to TRBD1. V was clipped by 7 bases and J by 8 bases; unmatched bases: 8. The CDR3 sequence is 14 residues long. The V gene's germline CDR1 is LNHDA and CDR2 SQIVND (reference sequence). The CDR3, as DNA: TGTGCCAGTACCACCGGGACAGGGTACGAAAAACTGTTTTTT. Its translation is CASTTGTGYEKLFF.

The V and J genes are TRBV7-3 and TRBJ2-5, with a possible D match to TRBD2 (5 bases). This CDR3 contains 15 residues. The V gene lost 5 bases and the J gene lost 5 bases, with 18 bases spanning the gap. In germline, CDR1 is SGHTA, CDR2 FQGTGA. CDR3 region: CASSPSGGPGETQYF. The DNA for the CDR3 is TGTGCCAGCAGCCCCTCCGGAGGACCCGGGGAGACCCAGTACTTC.

J is TRBJ1-2 and V is TRBV4-2, with TRBD1 matching 8 bases. The CDR3 length is 17 residues. Unmatched junction bases numbered 9, after V lost 0 bases and J lost 3 bases. Germline assignment: CDR1 LGHNA and CDR2 YNFKEQ. The chain's CDR3 is CASSQDWVSGGDYGYTF. DNA of the CDR3: TGTGCCAGCAGCCAAGATTGGGTTTCAGGGGGCGACTATGGCTACACCTTC.

This clone was seen more than once but under ten times. The rearrangement links TRBV20-1 to TRBJ1-5, with D possibly being TRBD1 (6 bases). This CDR3 contains 17 residues. Trimming left V 3 bases short and J 0 bases short, with 18 bases between. Germline CDR1 DFQATT, CDR2 SNEGSKA (reference sequence). CDR3 in amino acids: CSASAVSGVYSNQPQHF. The CDR3, as DNA: TGCAGTGCTAGTGCTGTGTCAGGGGTTTATAGCAATCAGCCCCAGCATTTT.

The CDR3 loop reads CASSPQGTTHTGELFF. The CDR3, as DNA: TGTGCCAGCAGCCCCCAGGGTACCACACACACCGGGGAGCTGTTTTTT. V is TRBV11-3 and J is TRBJ2-2, with D tentatively TRBD1 (5 bases). The CDR3 extends over 16 amino acids. V gave up 5 bases and J gave up 3 bases, with 16 bases separating them. Germline V gene sequence: CDR1 SGHNT, CDR2 YENEEA.

This chain connects TRBV19 to TRBJ1-5; D not resolved. CDR1 and CDR2 (germline): LNHDA, SQIVND (reference sequence). This CDR3 is 12 amino acids long. Between the trimmed V and J ends, which lost 6 bases and 0 bases, there was a span of 3 bases. This CDR3 is CASSYSNQPQHF. The CDR3 region has the DNA TGTGCCAGTAGCTATAGCAATCAGCCCCAGCATTTT.

V usage is TRBV3-1 (or the pseudogene TRBV3-2) and J usage is TRBJ1-1; D remains unclear. CDR1 is LGHDT and CDR2 is YNNKEL in the germline V gene (reference sequence). The CDR3 is 16 residues long. Trimming shortened V by 1 base and J by 1 base, and 13 bases separated the two germline ends. The CDR3 coding sequence is TGTGCCAGCAGCCAAGGACCGGGAAGGGCGAACACTGAAGCTTTCTTT. Amino acids: CASSQGPGRANTEAFF.

This clone was observed a handful of times. CDR3 residues: CASSSIKRELFF. The CDR3 DNA reads TGTGCCAGCAGTTCTATTAAGCGCGAGCTGTTTTTT. The rearrangement links TRBV12-3 or TRBV12-4 to TRBJ2-2; D is unresolved. This CDR3 spans 12 amino acids. V was trimmed by 4 bases and J by 11 bases, leaving 11 bases between them.

The chain recombines TRBV27 with TRBJ2-7; D gene ambiguous. Trimming pared 0 bases from V and 0 bases from J, leaving 15 bases between. The CDR3 length is 17 residues. Germline V gene data show CDR1 as MNHEY and CDR2 as SMNVEV (reference sequence). The CDR3 nucleotides are TGTGCCAGCAGTTTATCGTCTCCCCGCAGGTTCTCCTACGAGCAGTACTTC. Translated, it gives CASSLSSPRRFSYEQYF.

This sequence joins TRBV28 and TRBJ1-5, with D perhaps matching TRBD1 (6 bases). Germline CDR1 is MDHEN and CDR2 is SYDVKM. The ends were cut back, 8 bases at V and 0 bases at J, with 17 bases in the middle. The CDR3 loop spans 16 amino acids. CDR3 in DNA: TGTGCCAGCTCAGGGGCAGGGGACTATAGCAATCAGCCCCAGCATTTT. It is translated as CASSGAGDYSNQPQHF. Looking up the rest from reference TRBV28 and TRBJ1-5 gives the full variable domain: DVKVTQSSRYLVKRTGEKVFLECVQDMDHENMFWYRQDPGLGLRLIYFSYDVKMKEKGDIPEGYSVSREKKERFSLILESASTNQTSMYLCASSGAGDYSNQPQHFGDGTRLSIL.

This chain connects TRBV5-4 to TRBJ1-5, with 8 nucleotides matching TRBD1. V was clipped by 0 bases and J by 7 bases; unmatched bases: 3. Germline CDR1 is SGHNT and CDR2 is YYREEE (reference sequence). The CDR3 totals 14 residues. The CDR3 is CASSLAGGGQPQHF. The CDR3 coding sequence is TGTGCCAGCAGCTTGGCAGGGGGCGGACAGCCCCAGCATTTT.

The chain carries TRBV7-2 and TRBJ1-4; 7 bases agree with TRBD1. This CDR3 spans 13 amino acids. V shed 6 bases and J 3 bases; nucleotides not matched to a gene: 1. Germline V gene data show CDR1 as SGHTA and CDR2 as FQGNSA. This CDR3 reads CASRQGANEKLFF. The DNA of the CDR3 is TGTGCCAGCAGGCAGGGGGCTAATGAAAAACTGTTTTTT. The full variable domain, completed using reference TRBV7-2 and TRBJ1-4, is GAGVSQSPSNKVTEKGKDVELRCDPISGHTALYWYRQSLGQGLEFLIYFQGNSAPDKSGLPSDRFSAERTGGSVSTLTIQRTQQEDSAVYLCASRQGANEKLFFGSGTQLSVL.

The V call is TRBV28, the J call TRBJ2-5; 9 nucleotides match TRBD2. The CDR3 covers 15 residues. V shed 4 bases, J shed 5 bases, and the junction held 8 bases outside the gene matches. In germline, CDR1 is MDHEN, CDR2 SYDVKM. CDR3 coding DNA: TGTGCCAGCAGTTACATAGCGGGGGAGGTCGAGACCCAGTACTTC. Translated: CASSYIAGEVETQYF.

The J gene is TRBJ1-2, the V gene TRBV2; TRBD1 is a possible D gene (5 bases). CDR1 is SNHLY, CDR2 FYNNEI, per germline. Trimming stripped 4 bases from V and 4 bases from J, with 10 bases between. The CDR3 contains 13 residues. The CDR3 loop reads CASSVRGLYGYTF. CDR3 coding DNA: TGTGCCAGCAGTGTTCGGGGACTCTATGGCTACACCTTC.

The chain joins TRBV6-5 to TRBJ1-5; D not resolved. Per the germline V gene, CDR1 is MNHEY and CDR2 is SVGAGI. The CDR3 is 12 amino acids. V was pared by 2 bases and J by 9 bases, with 8 bases between. CDR3 in DNA: TGTGCCAGCAGTTACCCCCGGGGGCCCCAGCATTTT. Its protein is CASSYPRGPQHF.

This clone occurred a few times. The rearrangement uses TRBV7-2 and TRBJ2-7; 9 bases map to TRBD1. The junction had 8 bases not matched to a gene; V was cut back by 5 bases and J by 3 bases. The CDR3 covers 15 residues. In germline, CDR1 is SGHTA, CDR2 FQGNSA. CDR3 nucleotide sequence: TGTGCCAGCAGCCAGTCCGGGACAGGGAACTACGAGCAGTACTTC. Encoded protein: CASSQSGTGNYEQYF.

J is TRBJ2-1 and V is TRBV25-1, with 9 bases aligning to TRBD1. CDR1 MGHDK and CDR2 SYGVNS come from the germline V gene. The CDR3 loop spans 17 amino acids. V gave up 3 bases and J gave up 5 bases; unmatched junction bases: 11. The DNA of the CDR3 is TGTGCCAGCAGTGAGAGGGCGGGACAGGGATCACACAATGAGCAGTTCTTC. This encodes CASSERAGQGSHNEQFF.

This clone occurred a few times. The CDR3 DNA follows: TGTGCCAGCAGTATACAGGGGCACTATGGCTACACCTTC. Encoded protein: CASSIQGHYGYTF. The rearrangement joins TRBV12-3 or TRBV12-4 to TRBJ1-2, with TRBD1 identical over 7 bases. The V gene end was trimmed by 5 bases and the J gene end by 3 bases; junction bases not matched to a gene: 3. The CDR3 runs 13 residues.

Many counts were recorded for this clone. The J gene is TRBJ2-2, the V gene TRBV5-1; the D is unclear. This CDR3 is 12 amino acids long. Looked up from germline, CDR1 is SGHRS and CDR2 is YFSETQ. Trimming took 4 bases from V and 6 from J, leaving 7 bases between them. CDR3 DNA sequence: TGCGCCAGCAGCCCAGTTCCCGGGGAGCTGTTTTTT. Its protein product is CASSPVPGELFF. Supplemented by reference TRBV5-1 and TRBJ2-2, the full variable domain reads KAGVTQTPRYLIKTRGQQVTLSCSPISGHRSVSWYQQTPGQGLQFLFEYFSETQRNKGNFPGRFSGRQFSNSRSEMNVSTLELGDSALYLCASSPVPGELFFGEGSRLTVL.

The rearrangement uses TRBV4-1 and TRBJ2-1; 13 positions agree with TRBD2. The CDR3 length is 17 residues. Germline CDR1 is MGHRA and CDR2 is YSYEKL. Unmatched junction bases numbered 9, after V lost 4 bases and J lost 6 bases. CDR3 in DNA: TGCGCCAGCAGCCCACGGGGACTAGCGGGACACCGCAATGAGCAGTTCTTC. Its translation: CASSPRGLAGHRNEQFF.

The rearrangement joins TRBV4-1 to TRBJ2-4; D uncertain. This CDR3 contains 20 residues. The V gene lost 0 bases and the J gene lost 0 bases, with 21 bases spanning the gap. The germline V gene has CDR1 MGHRA and CDR2 YSYEKL. CDR3 residues: CASSQDGPSAGTTAKNIQYF. CDR3 nucleotide sequence: TGCGCCAGCAGCCAAGATGGCCCCTCCGCAGGCACAACAGCCAAAAACATTCAGTACTTC.

The rearrangement uses TRBV27 and TRBJ1-5, with TRBD1 identical over 8 bases. The CDR3 runs to 15 residues. V lost 2 bases and J lost 7; bases outside the gene matches: 7. Germline V gene sequence: CDR1 MNHEY, CDR2 SMNVEV (reference sequence). DNA for the CDR3: TGTGCCAGCAGTTTACGTGGACAGGGAGTACAGCCCCAGCATTTT. This gives the protein CASSLRGQGVQPQHF.

For the CDR3, the DNA is TGTGCCATCAGTTATTCAGGGGAACAAGGCTACACCTTC. Protein: CAISYSGEQGYTF. The genes are TRBV10-3 and TRBJ1-2, with a weak D call TRBD1 (6 bases). Trimming cost V 5 bases and J 8 bases, with 15 bases left between them. The CDR3 covers 13 residues. Germline assignment: CDR1 ENHRY and CDR2 SYGVKD.

The rearrangement links TRBV27 to TRBJ1-1, with D possibly matching TRBD1 (6 bases). Germline V gene data show CDR1 as MNHEY and CDR2 as SMNVEV (reference sequence). This CDR3 is built from 14 residues. V was shortened by 6 bases and J by 0 bases, with 11 bases between the two germline ends. DNA of the CDR3: TGTGCCAGCAGCACTAGGGGGTTGAACACTGAAGCTTTCTTT. As protein: CASSTRGLNTEAFF.

The chain uses TRBV28 and TRBJ2-5; weak D call: TRBD2 (6 bases). The V end was cut by 8 bases, the J end by 1 base, with 11 bases between. Germline CDR1 MDHEN, CDR2 SYDVKM. This CDR3 is built from 13 residues. The CDR3 sequence is CASGMGGQETQYF. The CDR3 DNA reads as TGTGCCAGCGGGATGGGGGGCCAAGAGACCCAGTACTTC.

V gene TRBV5-4 combines with J gene TRBJ2-1; 8 bases line up with TRBD1. This CDR3 region has 15 residues. V trimming: 4 bases; J trimming: 6 bases; junction bases outside the gene matches: 9. Germline V lookup: CDR1 SGHNT, CDR2 YYREEE (reference sequence). The chain's CDR3 is CASSSGQGSVNEQFF. The CDR3 bases are TGTGCCAGCAGCAGCGGACAGGGTTCCGTCAATGAGCAGTTCTTC.

This clone was detected only a few times. This chain connects TRBV19 to TRBJ1-2; no clear D gene. This CDR3 has 14 residues. The V end was cut by 3 bases, the J end by 1 base, with 9 bases between. Germline assignment: CDR1 LNHDA and CDR2 SQIVND (reference sequence). In nucleotides, the CDR3 is TGTGCCAGTAGTATGGCCCCCCATAACTATGGCTACACCTTC. Its protein is CASSMAPHNYGYTF. The full variable domain, its missing parts supplied by reference TRBV19 and TRBJ1-2, is DGGITQSPKYLFRKEGQNVTLSCEQNLNHDAMYWYRQDPGQGLRLIYYSQIVNDFQKGDIAEGYSVSREKKESFPLTVTSAQKNPTAFYLCASSMAPHNYGYTFGSGTRLTVV.